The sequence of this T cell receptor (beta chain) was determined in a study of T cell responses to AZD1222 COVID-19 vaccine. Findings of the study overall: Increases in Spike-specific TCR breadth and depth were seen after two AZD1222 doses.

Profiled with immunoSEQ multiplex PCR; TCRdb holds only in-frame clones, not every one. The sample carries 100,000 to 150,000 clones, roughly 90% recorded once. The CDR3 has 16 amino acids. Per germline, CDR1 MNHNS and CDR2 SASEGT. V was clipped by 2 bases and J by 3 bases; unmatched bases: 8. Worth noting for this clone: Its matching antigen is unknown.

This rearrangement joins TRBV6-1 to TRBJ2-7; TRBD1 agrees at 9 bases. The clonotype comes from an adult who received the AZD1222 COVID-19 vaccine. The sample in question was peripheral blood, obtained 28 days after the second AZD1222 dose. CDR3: CASSERPGQGNYEQYF. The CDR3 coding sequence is TGTGCCAGCAGTGAAAGGCCGGGACAGGGAAACTACGAGCAGTACTTC.